Presented here are 8 T cell receptor beta chains from one specimen sequenced in a study of cytomegalovirus exposure and HLA in healthy donors. This PCR relied on a set of 60 Vbeta primers and 13 Jbeta primers. Assay used: immunoSEQ multiplex PCR; TCRdb lists only in-frame clones, some missing. Counted here are fewer than 85,000 clones, about 78% occurring once; the ten biggest clones make up 4.5% to 7%. The sequencing input was PBMCs. The receptors here all came from a male donor in good health and CMV-seropositive.

The chain links TRBV7-8 to TRBJ1-4; D is ambiguous. This CDR3 spans 16 amino acids. V gave up 0 bases and J gave up 7 bases, with 15 bases separating them. Germline lookup yields CDR1 SGHVS and CDR2 FQNEAQ. CDR3 protein: CASSLAEGSFAEKLFF. CDR3 DNA: TGTGCCAGCAGCTTAGCAGAGGGCTCCTTCGCTGAAAAACTGTTTTTT.

This clone has only a few counts. This chain uses TRBV5-4 with TRBJ1-2; D not resolved. Germline values: CDR1 SGHNT, CDR2 YYREEE (reference sequence). V shed 2 bases and J shed 10 bases, with 15 bases lying between them. This CDR3 is built from 13 residues. CDR3 protein: CASSFLGGHHYTF. The CDR3 DNA reads as TGTGCCAGCAGCTTCCTTGGAGGGCATCACTACACCTTC.

In this sample, this clone turned up once. The chain recombines TRBV6-5 with TRBJ2-3, with 8 positions matching TRBD2. The V gene end was trimmed by 0 bases and the J gene end by 6 bases; junction bases not matched to a gene: 5. The CDR3 has 15 residues. The germline CDR1 and CDR2 sequences are MNHEY and SVGAGI. The CDR3 DNA sequence: TGTGCCAGCAGTTACTCTGGGACTAGGGCTGATACGCAGTATTTT. Translating it yields CASSYSGTRADTQYF.

This clone came up a few times. The genes are TRBV6-5 and TRBJ1-2; 9 nucleotides match TRBD1. This CDR3 region has 13 residues. Looked up from germline, CDR1 is MNHEY and CDR2 is SVGAGI. Unmatched junction bases numbered 5, after V lost 6 bases and J lost 6 bases. The CDR3 sequence is CASRPDRGDGYTF. CDR3 DNA: TGTGCCAGCAGGCCAGACAGGGGGGATGGCTACACCTTC.

This clone was seen once. This chain links TRBV7-2 with TRBJ2-5; no clear D gene. This CDR3 region has 14 residues. V lost 7 bases to trimming and J lost 5 bases, with 17 bases between them. Germline lookup yields CDR1 SGHTA and CDR2 FQGNSA. CDR3 nucleotides: TGTGCCAGCAAAGCCTCGTCGACATGGGAGACCCAGTACTTC. It specifies CASKASSTWETQYF.

V and J are TRBV6-5 and TRBJ2-2; TRBD1 aligns across 8 bases. V gave up 2 bases and J gave up 5 bases; unmatched junction bases: 4. Germline assignment: CDR1 MNHEY and CDR2 SVGAGI. CDR3 length: 15 amino acids. CDR3 in DNA: TGTGCCAGCAGTTACGGGCAGGGGGCGACCGGGGAGCTGTTTTTT. Translating gives CASSYGQGATGELFF.

The chain is built from TRBV5-5 and TRBJ1-2, with D unresolved. CDR1 is SGHKS and CDR2 is YYEKEE in the germline V gene (reference sequence). Deletions cut 6 bases from V and 2 bases from J, with 17 bases between. The CDR3 covers 15 residues. CDR3 bases: TGTGCCAGCACTCCCATGGGGTCGGGGAACTATGGCTACACCTTC. Translating it yields CASTPMGSGNYGYTF.

The CDR3 nucleotides are TGTGCCAGTAGTACAGGGTACACCGGGGAGCTGTTTTTT. It yields the protein CASSTGYTGELFF. This chain links TRBV19 with TRBJ2-2; a possible D gene is TRBD1 (5 bases). The CDR3 is 13 residues long. Germline CDR1 reads LNHDA; CDR2 reads SQIVND (reference sequence). Trimming took off 4 bases at V and 3 bases at J, with 6 bases between the two ends.